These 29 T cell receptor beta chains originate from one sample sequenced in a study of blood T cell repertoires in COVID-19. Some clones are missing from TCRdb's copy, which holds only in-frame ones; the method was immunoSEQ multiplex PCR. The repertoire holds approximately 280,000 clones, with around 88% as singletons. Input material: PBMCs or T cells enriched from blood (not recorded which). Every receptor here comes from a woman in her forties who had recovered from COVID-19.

DNA of the CDR3: TGTGCCAGCACCCTGACTAGCGGGAGCGACTACACCGGGGAGCTGTTTTTT. Translation gives CASTLTSGSDYTGELFF. The chain uses TRBV7-2 and TRBJ2-2; 12 nucleotides agree with TRBD2. With V trimmed by 7 bases and J by 3 bases, 9 bases remained unmatched. The CDR3 spans 17 residues. Germline CDR1 and CDR2: SGHTA and FQGNSA. The full variable domain, its missing parts supplied by reference TRBV7-2 and TRBJ2-2, is GAGVSQSPSNKVTEKGKDVELRCDPISGHTALYWYRQSLGQGLEFLIYFQGNSAPDKSGLPSDRFSAERTGGSVSTLTIQRTQQEDSAVYLCASTLTSGSDYTGELFFGEGSRLTVL.

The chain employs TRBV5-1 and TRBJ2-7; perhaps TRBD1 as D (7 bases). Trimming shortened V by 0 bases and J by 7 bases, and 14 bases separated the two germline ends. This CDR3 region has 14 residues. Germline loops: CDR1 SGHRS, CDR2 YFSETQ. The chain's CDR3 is CASSLAAGGGEQYF. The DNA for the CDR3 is TGCGCCAGCAGCTTGGCGGCAGGGGGAGGAGAGCAGTACTTC.

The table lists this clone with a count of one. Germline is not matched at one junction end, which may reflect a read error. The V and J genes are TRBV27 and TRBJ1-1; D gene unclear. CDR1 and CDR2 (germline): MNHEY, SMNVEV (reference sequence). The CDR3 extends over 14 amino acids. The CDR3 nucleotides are TGTGCCAGCCTTCACCCCCCAGAGGCAGATGAAGCTCTCTTT. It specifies CASLHPPEADEALF.

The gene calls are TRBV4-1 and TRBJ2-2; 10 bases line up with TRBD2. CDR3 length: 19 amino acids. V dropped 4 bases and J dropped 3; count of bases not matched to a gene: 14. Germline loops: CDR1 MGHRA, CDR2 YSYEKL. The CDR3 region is CASSPDSPRTSGYTGELFF. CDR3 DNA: TGCGCCAGCAGCCCAGATTCCCCCCGGACTAGCGGATACACCGGGGAGCTGTTTTTT.

Here the CDR3 DNA reads TGTGCCAGCTCACCCTGGACTAGCGGAATAAACATTCAGTACTTC. Protein: CASSPWTSGINIQYF. This chain connects TRBV18 to TRBJ2-4, with TRBD2 matching over 10 bases. After removal of 3 bases from V and 6 bases from J, the junction contained 5 bases not matched to a gene. The germline gives CDR1 KGHSH, CDR2 LQKENI. The CDR3 loop spans 15 amino acids.

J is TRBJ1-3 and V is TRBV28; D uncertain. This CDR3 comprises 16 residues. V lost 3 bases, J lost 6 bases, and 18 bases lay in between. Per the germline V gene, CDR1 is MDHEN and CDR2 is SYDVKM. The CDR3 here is CASSLGTTLAENTIYF. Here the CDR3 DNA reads TGTGCCAGCAGTTTGGGCACGACACTTGCCGAAAACACCATATATTTT.

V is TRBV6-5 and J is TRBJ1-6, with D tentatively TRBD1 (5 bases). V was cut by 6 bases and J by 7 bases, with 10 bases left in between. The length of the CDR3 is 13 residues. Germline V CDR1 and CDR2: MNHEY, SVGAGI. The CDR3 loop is CASSLDMNSPLHF. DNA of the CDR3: TGTGCCAGCAGCCTGGACATGAATTCACCCCTCCACTTT.

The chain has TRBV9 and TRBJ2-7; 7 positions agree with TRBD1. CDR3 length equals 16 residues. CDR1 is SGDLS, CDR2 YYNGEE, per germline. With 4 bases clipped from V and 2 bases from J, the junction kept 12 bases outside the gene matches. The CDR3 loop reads CASSPLQGVLPYEQYF. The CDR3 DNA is TGTGCCAGCAGCCCTCTCCAGGGGGTTCTCCCCTACGAGCAGTACTTC.

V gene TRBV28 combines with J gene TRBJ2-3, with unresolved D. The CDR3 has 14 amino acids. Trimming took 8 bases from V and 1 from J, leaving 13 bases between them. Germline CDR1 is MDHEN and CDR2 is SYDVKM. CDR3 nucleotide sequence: TGTGCCAGCTTAAAGCCGCCCCGCACAGATACGCAGTATTTT. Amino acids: CASLKPPRTDTQYF.

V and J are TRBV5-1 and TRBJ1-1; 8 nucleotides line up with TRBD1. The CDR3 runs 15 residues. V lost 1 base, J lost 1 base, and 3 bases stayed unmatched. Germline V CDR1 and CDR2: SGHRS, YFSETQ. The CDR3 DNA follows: TGCGCCAGCAGCTTGCCCGGGACAGGGAACACTGAAGCTTTCTTT. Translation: CASSLPGTGNTEAFF.

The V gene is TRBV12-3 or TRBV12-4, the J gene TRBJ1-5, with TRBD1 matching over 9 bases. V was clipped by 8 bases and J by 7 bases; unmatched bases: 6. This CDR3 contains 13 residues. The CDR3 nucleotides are TGTGCCAGCGGAGACAGGGGGGGACAGCCCCAGCATTTT. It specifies CASGDRGGQPQHF.

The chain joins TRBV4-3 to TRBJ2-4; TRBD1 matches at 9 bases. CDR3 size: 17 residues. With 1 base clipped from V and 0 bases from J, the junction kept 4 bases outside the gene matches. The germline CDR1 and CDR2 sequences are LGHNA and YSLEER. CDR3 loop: CASSQGDRDIAKNIQYF. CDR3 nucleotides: TGCGCCAGCAGCCAAGGGGACAGGGATATAGCCAAAAACATTCAGTACTTC.

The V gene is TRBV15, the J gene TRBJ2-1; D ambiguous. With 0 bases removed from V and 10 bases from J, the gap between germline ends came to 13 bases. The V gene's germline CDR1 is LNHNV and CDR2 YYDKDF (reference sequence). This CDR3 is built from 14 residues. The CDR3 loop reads CATSRDRLVGEQFF. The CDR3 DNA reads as TGTGCCACCAGCAGAGATAGGCTAGTCGGGGAGCAGTTCTTC.

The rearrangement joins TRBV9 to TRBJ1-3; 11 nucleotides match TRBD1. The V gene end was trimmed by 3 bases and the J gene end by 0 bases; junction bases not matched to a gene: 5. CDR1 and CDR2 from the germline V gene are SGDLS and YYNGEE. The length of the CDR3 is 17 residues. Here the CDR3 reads CASSARDRGFSGNTIYF. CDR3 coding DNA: TGTGCCAGCAGCGCCCGGGACAGGGGGTTCTCTGGAAACACCATATATTTT. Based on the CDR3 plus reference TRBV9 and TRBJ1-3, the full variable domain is DSGVTQTPKHLITATGQRVTLRCSPRSGDLSVYWYQQSLDQGLQFLIQYYNGEERAKGNILERFSAQQFPDLHSELNLSSLELGDSALYFCASSARDRGFSGNTIYFGEGSWLTVV.

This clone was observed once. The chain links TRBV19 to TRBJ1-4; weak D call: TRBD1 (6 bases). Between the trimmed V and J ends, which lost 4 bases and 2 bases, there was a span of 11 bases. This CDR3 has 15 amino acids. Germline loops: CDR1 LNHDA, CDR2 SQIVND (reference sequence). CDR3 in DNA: TGTGCCAGTAGTACAGGGGCGCCGACTAATGAAAAACTGTTTTTT. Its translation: CASSTGAPTNEKLFF.

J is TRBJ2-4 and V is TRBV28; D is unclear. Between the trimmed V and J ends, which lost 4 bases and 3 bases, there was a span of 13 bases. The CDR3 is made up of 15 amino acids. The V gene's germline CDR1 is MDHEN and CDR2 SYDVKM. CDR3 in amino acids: CASSSPETVKNIQYF. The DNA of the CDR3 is TGTGCCAGCAGTTCCCCGGAGACTGTCAAAAACATTCAGTACTTC.

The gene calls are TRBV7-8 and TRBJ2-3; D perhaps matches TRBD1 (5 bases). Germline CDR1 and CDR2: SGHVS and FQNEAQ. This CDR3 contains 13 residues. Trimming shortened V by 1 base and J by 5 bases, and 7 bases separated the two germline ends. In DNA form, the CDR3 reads TGTGCCAGCAGCTTAGGCAGGGAAGATACGCAGTATTTT. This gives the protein CASSLGREDTQYF.

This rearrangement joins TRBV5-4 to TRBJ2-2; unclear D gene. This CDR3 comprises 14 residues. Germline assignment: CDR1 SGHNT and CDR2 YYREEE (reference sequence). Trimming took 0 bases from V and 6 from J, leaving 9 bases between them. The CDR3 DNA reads TGTGCCAGCAGCTTGGCCAACAGCCCCGGGGAGCTGTTTTTT. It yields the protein CASSLANSPGELFF.

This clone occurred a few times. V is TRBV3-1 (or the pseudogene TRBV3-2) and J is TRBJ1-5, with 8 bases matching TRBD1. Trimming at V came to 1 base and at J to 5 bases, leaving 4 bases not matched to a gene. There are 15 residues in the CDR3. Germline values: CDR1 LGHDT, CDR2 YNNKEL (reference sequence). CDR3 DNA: TGTGCCAGCAGCCAAGGGGACAGGCGAGATCAGCCCCAGCATTTT. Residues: CASSQGDRRDQPQHF.

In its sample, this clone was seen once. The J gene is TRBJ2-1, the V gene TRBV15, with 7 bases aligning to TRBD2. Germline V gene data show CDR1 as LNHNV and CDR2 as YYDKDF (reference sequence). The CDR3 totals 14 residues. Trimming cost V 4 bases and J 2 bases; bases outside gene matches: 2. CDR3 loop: CATSKGTTYNEQFF. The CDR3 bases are TGTGCCACCAGCAAAGGGACTACCTACAATGAGCAGTTCTTC.

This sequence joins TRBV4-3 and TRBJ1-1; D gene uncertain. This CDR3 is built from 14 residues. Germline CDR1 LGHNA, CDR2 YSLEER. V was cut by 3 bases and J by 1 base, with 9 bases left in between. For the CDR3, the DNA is TGCGCCAGCAGCCAGCGGAGGGAGAACACTGAAGCTTTCTTT. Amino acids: CASSQRRENTEAFF.

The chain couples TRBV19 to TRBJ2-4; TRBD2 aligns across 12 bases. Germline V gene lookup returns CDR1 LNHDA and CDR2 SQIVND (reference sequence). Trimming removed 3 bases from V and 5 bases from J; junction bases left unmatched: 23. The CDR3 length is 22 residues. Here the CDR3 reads CASSIWGGARLAGASVENIQYF. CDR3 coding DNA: TGTGCCAGTAGTATTTGGGGAGGGGCCAGACTAGCGGGAGCGAGTGTAGAAAACATTCAGTACTTC.

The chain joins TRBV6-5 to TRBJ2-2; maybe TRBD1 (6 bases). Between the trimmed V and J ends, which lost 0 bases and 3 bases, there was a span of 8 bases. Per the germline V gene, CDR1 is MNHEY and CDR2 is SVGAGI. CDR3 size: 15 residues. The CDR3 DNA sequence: TGTGCCAGCAGTTACTCTCAGGGGTACACCGGGGAGCTGTTTTTT. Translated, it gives CASSYSQGYTGELFF.

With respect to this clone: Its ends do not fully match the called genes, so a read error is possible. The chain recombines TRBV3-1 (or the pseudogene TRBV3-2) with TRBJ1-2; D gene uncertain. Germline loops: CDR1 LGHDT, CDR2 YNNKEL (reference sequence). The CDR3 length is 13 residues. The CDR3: CASSQDLGWAISF. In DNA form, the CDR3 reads TGTGCCAGCAGCCAAGATCTTGGCTGGGCCATTTCCTTC.

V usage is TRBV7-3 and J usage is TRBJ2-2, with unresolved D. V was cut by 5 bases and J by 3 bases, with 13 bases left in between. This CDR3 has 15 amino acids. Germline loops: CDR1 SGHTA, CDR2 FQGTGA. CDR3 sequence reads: CASSPRSGYTGELFF. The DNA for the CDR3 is TGTGCCAGCAGCCCAAGGAGTGGGTACACCGGGGAGCTGTTTTTT.

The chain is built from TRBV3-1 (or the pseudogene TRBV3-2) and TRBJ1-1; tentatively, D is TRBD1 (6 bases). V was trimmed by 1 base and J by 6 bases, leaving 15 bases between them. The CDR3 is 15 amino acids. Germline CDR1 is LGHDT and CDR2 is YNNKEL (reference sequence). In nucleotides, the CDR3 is TGTGCCAGCAGCCAAGGAGGAACAGGGTTAGCTGAAGCTTTCTTT. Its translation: CASSQGGTGLAEAFF.

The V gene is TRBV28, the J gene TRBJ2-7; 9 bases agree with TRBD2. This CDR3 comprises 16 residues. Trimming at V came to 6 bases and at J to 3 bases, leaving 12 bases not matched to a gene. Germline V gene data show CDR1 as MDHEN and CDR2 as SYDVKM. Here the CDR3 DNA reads TGTGCCAGCAGGTTAGGAACGACTAGCGGCTACTACGAGCAGTACTTC. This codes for CASRLGTTSGYYEQYF.

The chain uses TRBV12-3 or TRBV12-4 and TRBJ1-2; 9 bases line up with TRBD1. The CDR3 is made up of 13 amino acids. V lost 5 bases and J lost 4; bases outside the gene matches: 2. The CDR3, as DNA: TGTGCCAGCAGTGAGGGACAGGGCTATGGCTACACCTTC. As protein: CASSEGQGYGYTF.

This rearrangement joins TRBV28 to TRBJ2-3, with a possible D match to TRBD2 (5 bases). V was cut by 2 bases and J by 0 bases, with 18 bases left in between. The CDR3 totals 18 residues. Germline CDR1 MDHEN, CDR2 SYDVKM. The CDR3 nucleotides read TGTGCCAGCAGTTTACTTACGGGAATGCCTACTAGCACAGATACGCAGTATTTT. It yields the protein CASSLLTGMPTSTDTQYF.